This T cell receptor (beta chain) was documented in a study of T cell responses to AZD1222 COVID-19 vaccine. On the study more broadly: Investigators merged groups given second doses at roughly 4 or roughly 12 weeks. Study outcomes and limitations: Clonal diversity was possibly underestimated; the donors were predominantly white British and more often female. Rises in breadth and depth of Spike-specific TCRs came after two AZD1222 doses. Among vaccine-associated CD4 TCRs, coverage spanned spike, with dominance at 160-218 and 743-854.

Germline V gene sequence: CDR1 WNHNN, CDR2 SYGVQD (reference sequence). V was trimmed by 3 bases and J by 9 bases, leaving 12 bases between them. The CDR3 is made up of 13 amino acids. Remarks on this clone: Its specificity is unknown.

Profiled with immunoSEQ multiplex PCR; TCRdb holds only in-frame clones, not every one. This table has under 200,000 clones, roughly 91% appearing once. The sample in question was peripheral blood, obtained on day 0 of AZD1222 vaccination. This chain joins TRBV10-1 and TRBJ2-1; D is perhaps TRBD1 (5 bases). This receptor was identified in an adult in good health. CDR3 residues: CASSDPGRGEQFF. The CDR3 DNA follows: TGCGCCAGCAGTGACCCCGGAAGGGGTGAGCAGTTCTTC.